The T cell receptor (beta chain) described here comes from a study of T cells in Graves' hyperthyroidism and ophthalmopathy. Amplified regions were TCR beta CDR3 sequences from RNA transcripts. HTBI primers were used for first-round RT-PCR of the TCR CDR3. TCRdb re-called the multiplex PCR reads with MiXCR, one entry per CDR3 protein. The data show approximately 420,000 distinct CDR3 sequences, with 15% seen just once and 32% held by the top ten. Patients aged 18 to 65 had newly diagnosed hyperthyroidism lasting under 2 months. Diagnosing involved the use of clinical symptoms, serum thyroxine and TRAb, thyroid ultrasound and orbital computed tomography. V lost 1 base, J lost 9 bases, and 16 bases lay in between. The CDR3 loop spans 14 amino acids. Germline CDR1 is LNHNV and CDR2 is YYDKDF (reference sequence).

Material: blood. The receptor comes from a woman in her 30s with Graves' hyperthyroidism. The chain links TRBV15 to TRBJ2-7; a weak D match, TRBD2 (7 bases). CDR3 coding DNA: TGTGCCACCAGCAGAGGGGGGGGGCGCGAATGGCAGTACTTC. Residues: CATSRGGGREWQYF.